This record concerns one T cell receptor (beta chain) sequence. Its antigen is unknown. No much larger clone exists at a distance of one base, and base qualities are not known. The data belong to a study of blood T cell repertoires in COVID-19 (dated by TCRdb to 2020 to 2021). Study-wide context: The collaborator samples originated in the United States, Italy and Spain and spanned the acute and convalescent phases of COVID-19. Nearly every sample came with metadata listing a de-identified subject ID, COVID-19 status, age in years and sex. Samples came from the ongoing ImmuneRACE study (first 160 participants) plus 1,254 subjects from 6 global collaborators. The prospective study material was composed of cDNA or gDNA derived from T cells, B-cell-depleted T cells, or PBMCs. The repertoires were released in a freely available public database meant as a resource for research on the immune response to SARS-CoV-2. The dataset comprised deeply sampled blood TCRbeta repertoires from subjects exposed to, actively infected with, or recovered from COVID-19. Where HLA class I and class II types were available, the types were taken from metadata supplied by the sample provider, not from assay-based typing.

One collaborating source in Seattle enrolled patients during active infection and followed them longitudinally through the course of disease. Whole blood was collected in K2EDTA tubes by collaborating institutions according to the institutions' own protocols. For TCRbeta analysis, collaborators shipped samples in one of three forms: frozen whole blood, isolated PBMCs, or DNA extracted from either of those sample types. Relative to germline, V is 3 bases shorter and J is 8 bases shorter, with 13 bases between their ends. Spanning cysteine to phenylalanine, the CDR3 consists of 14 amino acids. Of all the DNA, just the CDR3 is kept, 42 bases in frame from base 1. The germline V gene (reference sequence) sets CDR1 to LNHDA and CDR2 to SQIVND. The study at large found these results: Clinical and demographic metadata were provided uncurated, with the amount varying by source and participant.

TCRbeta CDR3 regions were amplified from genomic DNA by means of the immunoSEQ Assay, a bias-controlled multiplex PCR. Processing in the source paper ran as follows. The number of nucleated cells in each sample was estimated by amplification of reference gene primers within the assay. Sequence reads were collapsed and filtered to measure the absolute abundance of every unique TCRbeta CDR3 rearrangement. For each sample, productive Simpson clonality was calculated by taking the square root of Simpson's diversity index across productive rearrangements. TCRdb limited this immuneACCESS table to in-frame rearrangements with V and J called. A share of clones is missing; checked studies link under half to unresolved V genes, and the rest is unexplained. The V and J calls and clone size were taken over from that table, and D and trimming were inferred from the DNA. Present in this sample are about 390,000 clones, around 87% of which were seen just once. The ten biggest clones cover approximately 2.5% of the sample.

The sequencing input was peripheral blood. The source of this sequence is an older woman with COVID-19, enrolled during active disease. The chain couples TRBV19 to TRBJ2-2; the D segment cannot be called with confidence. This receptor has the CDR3 CASSITRLVGELFF. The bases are TGTGCCAGTAGTATCACCAGGCTCGTAGGGGAGCTGTTTTTT.